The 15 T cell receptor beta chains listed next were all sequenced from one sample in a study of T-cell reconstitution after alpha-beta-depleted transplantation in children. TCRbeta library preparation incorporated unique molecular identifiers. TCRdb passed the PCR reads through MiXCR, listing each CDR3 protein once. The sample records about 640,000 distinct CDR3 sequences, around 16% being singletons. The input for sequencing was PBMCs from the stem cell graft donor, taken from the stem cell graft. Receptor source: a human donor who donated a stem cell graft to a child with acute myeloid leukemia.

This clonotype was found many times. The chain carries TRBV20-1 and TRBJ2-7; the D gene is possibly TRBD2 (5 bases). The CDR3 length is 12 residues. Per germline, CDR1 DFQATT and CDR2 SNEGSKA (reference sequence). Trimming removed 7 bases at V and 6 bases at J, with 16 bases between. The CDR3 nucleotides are TGCAGTGGGCCCGGACTCAGAGGCGAGCAGTACTTC. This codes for CSGPGLRGEQYF.

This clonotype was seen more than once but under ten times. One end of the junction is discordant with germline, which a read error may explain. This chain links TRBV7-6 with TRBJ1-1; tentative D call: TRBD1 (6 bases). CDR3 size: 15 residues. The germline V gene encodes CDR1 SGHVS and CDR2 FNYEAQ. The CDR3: CASSLAGGTSTEAFF. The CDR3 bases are TGTGCCAGCAGCCTAGCGGGTGGGACAAGCACTGAAGCTTTCTTT.

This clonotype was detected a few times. The CDR3 sequence is CASSQDRGYSETQYF. DNA of the CDR3: TGTGCCAGCAGCCAAGACCGGGGCTATTCAGAGACCCAGTACTTC. The V gene is TRBV4-2, the J gene TRBJ2-5; the D gene could be TRBD1 or TRBD2 (5 bases each). The V and J ends lost 0 bases and 4 bases respectively, with 12 bases between them. The CDR3 is made up of 15 amino acids. Germline CDR1 and CDR2: LGHNA and YNFKEQ.

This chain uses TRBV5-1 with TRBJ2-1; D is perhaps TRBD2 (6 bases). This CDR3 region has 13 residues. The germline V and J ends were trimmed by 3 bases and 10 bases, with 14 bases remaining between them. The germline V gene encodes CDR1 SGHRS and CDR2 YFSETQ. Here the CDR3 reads CASSSGTLGEQFF. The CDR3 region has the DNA TGCGCCAGCAGCTCCGGGACTTTGGGGGAGCAGTTCTTC.

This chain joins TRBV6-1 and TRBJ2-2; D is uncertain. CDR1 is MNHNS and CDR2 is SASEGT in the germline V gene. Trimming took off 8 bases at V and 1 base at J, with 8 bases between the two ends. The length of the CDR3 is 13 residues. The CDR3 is CASLPGNTGELFF. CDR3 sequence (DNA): TGTGCCAGCCTCCCAGGGAACACCGGGGAGCTGTTTTTT.

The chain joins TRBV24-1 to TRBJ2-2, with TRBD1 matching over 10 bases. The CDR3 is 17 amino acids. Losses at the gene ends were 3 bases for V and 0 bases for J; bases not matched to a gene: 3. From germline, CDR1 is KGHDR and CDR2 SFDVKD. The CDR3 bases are TGTGCCACCAGTGATAGGGACAGGGGAGCGAACACCGGGGAGCTGTTTTTT. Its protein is CATSDRDRGANTGELFF.

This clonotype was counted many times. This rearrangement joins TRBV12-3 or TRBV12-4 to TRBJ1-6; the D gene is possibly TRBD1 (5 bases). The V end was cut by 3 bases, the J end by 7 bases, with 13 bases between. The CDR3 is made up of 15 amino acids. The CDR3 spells CASSFQGHYNSPLHF. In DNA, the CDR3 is TGTGCCAGCAGTTTCCAGGGTCATTACAATTCACCCCTCCACTTT.

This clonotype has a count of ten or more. The CDR3 region has the DNA TGTGCCAGCAAAGATACAGGGGGAGCCTACGAGCAGTACGTC. This encodes CASKDTGGAYEQYV. The chain couples TRBV6-5 to TRBJ2-7; 8 positions agree with TRBD1. The CDR3 is 14 amino acids. Trimming removed 7 bases from V and 2 bases from J; junction bases left unmatched: 7. CDR1 MNHEY and CDR2 SVGAGI come from the germline V gene.

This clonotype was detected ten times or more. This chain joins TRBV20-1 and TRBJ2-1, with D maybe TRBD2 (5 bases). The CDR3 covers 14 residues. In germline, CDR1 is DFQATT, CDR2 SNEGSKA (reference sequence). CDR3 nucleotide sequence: TGCAGCGCCTTTAGGCGGGTAATTACGGGTGAGCAGTTCTTC. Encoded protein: CSAFRRVITGEQFF.

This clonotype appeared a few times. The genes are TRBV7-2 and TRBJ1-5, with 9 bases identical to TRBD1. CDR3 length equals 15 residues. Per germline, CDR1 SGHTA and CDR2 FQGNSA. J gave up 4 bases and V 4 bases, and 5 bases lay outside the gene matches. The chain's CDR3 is CASSSRDRANQPQHF. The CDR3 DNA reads TGTGCCAGCAGCTCCCGGGACAGGGCTAATCAGCCCCAGCATTTT.

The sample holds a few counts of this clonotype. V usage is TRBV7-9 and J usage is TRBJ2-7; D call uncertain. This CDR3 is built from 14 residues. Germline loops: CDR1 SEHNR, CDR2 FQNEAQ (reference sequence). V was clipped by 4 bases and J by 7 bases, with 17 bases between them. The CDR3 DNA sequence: TGTGCCAGCAGCTCTATGCTGGTCACATGGGAGCAGTACGTC. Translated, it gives CASSSMLVTWEQYV.

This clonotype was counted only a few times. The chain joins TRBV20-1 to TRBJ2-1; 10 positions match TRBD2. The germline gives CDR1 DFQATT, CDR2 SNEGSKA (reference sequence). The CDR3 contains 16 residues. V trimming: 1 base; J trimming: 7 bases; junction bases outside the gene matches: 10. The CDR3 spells CSARVSGKLAGNEQFF. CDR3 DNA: TGCAGTGCTAGAGTCTCCGGGAAACTAGCGGGAAATGAGCAGTTCTTC.

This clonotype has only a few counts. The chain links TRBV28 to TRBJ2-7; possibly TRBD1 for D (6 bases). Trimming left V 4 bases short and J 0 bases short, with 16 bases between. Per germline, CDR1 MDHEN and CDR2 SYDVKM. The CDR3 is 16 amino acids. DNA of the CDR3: TGTGCCAGCAGTTCCCCCACAACAGGGAGCTCCTACGAGCAGTACGTC. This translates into CASSSPTTGSSYEQYV.

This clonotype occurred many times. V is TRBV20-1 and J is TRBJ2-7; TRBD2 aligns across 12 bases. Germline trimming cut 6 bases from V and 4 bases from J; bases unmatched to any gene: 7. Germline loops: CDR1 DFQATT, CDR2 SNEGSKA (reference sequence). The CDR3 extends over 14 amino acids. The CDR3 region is CSARTSGVLYEQYF. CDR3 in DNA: TGCAGTGCCCGGACTAGCGGGGTATTGTACGAGCAGTACTTC.

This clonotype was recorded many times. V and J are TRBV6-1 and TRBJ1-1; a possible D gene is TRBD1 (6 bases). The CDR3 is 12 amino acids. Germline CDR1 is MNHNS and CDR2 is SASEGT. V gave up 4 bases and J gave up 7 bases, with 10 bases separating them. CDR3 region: CASSGWTDEAFF. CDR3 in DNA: TGTGCCAGCAGTGGGTGGACAGATGAAGCTTTCTTT.